Presented here are 13 T cell receptor beta chains from one specimen sequenced in a study of cytomegalovirus exposure and HLA in healthy donors. This PCR relied on a set of 60 Vbeta primers and 13 Jbeta primers. Some clones are missing from TCRdb's copy, which holds only in-frame ones; the method was immunoSEQ multiplex PCR. Found here are about 100,000 clones, 76% of them singletons; the top ten hold 3% to 4.5%. Sequenced sample: PBMCs. All receptors come from a woman in her forties or fifties in good health and CMV-seropositive.

The V call is TRBV30, the J call TRBJ1-1, with D possibly TRBD1 on 6 matching bases. CDR1 and CDR2 from the germline V gene are GTSNPN and SVGIG (reference sequence). With 4 bases removed from V and 5 bases from J, the gap between germline ends came to 20 bases. There are 15 residues in the CDR3. The chain's CDR3 is CAWTQLSAGETEAFF. The CDR3 nucleotides are TGTGCCTGGACCCAGTTATCGGCAGGGGAAACTGAAGCTTTCTTT.

This clone was seen more than once but under ten times. The chain employs TRBV30 and TRBJ2-7, with TRBD2 identical over 11 bases. V shed 7 bases, J shed 7 bases, and the junction held 12 bases outside the gene matches. Germline CDR1 is GTSNPN and CDR2 is SVGIG (reference sequence). This CDR3 region has 14 residues. The CDR3 spells CAYTPSGRFGEQYF. Here the CDR3 DNA reads TGTGCCTATACCCCTAGCGGGAGGTTCGGGGAGCAGTACTTC.

This rearrangement joins TRBV19 to TRBJ1-2; no reliable D call. Trimming took off 6 bases at V and 5 bases at J, with 16 bases between the two ends. The germline CDR1 and CDR2 sequences are LNHDA and SQIVND (reference sequence). The CDR3 consists of 14 residues. Here the CDR3 reads CASRDMWASYGYTF. CDR3 in DNA: TGTGCCAGTAGGGATATGTGGGCTTCGTATGGCTACACCTTC.

This clone was seen a few times. This sequence joins TRBV7-3 and TRBJ1-3; no clear D. Trimming removed 7 bases at V and 2 bases at J, with 12 bases between. The CDR3 is made up of 14 amino acids. The germline V gene encodes CDR1 SGHTA and CDR2 FQGTGA. For the CDR3, the DNA is TGTGCCAGCACCCAGCGGGGTACTGGAAACACCATATATTTT. Residues: CASTQRGTGNTIYF.

The chain combines TRBV5-6 with TRBJ1-2; 11 bases match TRBD1. J was trimmed by 6 bases and V by 3 bases; bases with no gene match: 7. This CDR3 region has 15 residues. Germline V lookup: CDR1 SGHDT, CDR2 YYEEEE. For the CDR3, the DNA is TGTGCCAGCAGCTCTGGACAGGGGGCTCTTCATGGCTACACCTTC. Its protein is CASSSGQGALHGYTF.

The chain uses TRBV19 and TRBJ2-2; 12 bases align to TRBD2. The CDR3 sequence is 20 residues long. The ends lost 11 bases at V and 1 base at J; junction bases unmatched: 20. CDR1 is LNHDA, CDR2 SQIVND, per germline (reference sequence). The CDR3 bases are TGTGCCTCACGGGGCGGGGGCGGACTAGCGGGATTGTGGAACACCGGGGAGCTGTTTTTT. Translation gives CASRGGGGLAGLWNTGELFF.

This chain connects TRBV5-1 to TRBJ2-1, with 7 bases that match TRBD2. The length of the CDR3 is 15 residues. From germline, CDR1 is SGHRS and CDR2 YFSETQ. J was trimmed by 3 bases and V by 6 bases; bases with no gene match: 9. CDR3 region: CASNAGTTLYNEQFF. CDR3 in DNA: TGCGCCAGCAACGCAGGGACTACCCTCTACAATGAGCAGTTCTTC.

The V and J genes are TRBV2 and TRBJ1-4, with D perhaps matching TRBD1 (6 bases). This CDR3 is 14 amino acids long. Deletions cut 4 bases from V and 8 bases from J, with 14 bases between. CDR1 SNHLY and CDR2 FYNNEI come from the germline V gene. Here the CDR3 reads CASSVVGAREKLFF. As DNA, the CDR3 is TGTGCCAGCAGTGTAGTGGGGGCACGGGAAAAACTGTTTTTT.

This chain joins TRBV6-6 and TRBJ2-7; D perhaps matches TRBD2 (6 bases). The V end was cut by 2 bases, the J end by 4 bases, with 12 bases between. CDR3 length: 14 residues. Germline values: CDR1 MNHNY, CDR2 SVGAGI (reference sequence). DNA of the CDR3: TGTGCCAGCAGTTACCTCCCGGGGGTGTACGAGCAGTACTTC. Residues: CASSYLPGVYEQYF.

The V gene is TRBV4-1, the J gene TRBJ1-5; D not certain. From germline, CDR1 is MGHRA and CDR2 YSYEKL. V gave up 6 bases and J gave up 1 base, with 13 bases separating them. This CDR3 comprises 15 residues. The CDR3 sequence is CASRRDKESNQPQHF. In DNA form, the CDR3 reads TGCGCCAGCAGGCGGGATAAGGAGAGCAATCAGCCCCAGCATTTT.

The chain carries TRBV2 and TRBJ2-3, with D perhaps TRBD1 (6 bases). Trimming removed 6 bases from V and 0 bases from J, with 13 bases in between. This CDR3 has 15 amino acids. The germline CDR1 and CDR2 sequences are SNHLY and FYNNEI. CDR3 bases: TGTGCCAGCAGCCACGACAGGTTAAGCACAGATACGCAGTATTTT. Its protein is CASSHDRLSTDTQYF.

This chain uses TRBV5-1 with TRBJ1-1; D gene ambiguous. The germline V gene has CDR1 SGHRS and CDR2 YFSETQ. The V and J ends lost 4 bases and 7 bases respectively, with 23 bases between them. This CDR3 spans 16 amino acids. CDR3 bases: TGCGCCAGCAGCCCAATAAACTCGGCGAACGACATTGAAGCTTTCTTT. Translating gives CASSPINSANDIEAFF.

This clone was seen only a few times. The rearrangement joins TRBV19 to TRBJ1-4, with no clear D. From germline, CDR1 is LNHDA and CDR2 SQIVND (reference sequence). The CDR3 has 13 residues. Deletions cut 2 bases from V and 10 bases from J, with 11 bases between. This chain's CDR3 is CASSIPGSGKLFF. The CDR3 DNA reads as TGTGCCAGTAGTATACCAGGCTCCGGAAAACTGTTTTTT.